This TCR beta chain was sequenced in a study of cytomegalovirus exposure and HLA in healthy donors. Findings and caveats of the study: V- and J-gene trimming of TCR beta was linked (in a later analysis) to a missense DCLRE1C variant. In vitro work confirmed that a few CMV-associated chains recognize CMV antigens. For presence/absence analyses, sequencing depth was assumed to be roughly uniform across donors.

PCR primers comprised 60 Vbeta and 13 Jbeta primers. Here immunoSEQ multiplex PCR was the method, and the copy in TCRdb shows in-frame clones only, minus some. Its listing shows 80,000 to 100,000 clones. V trimming: 8 bases; J trimming: 11 bases; junction bases outside the gene matches: 9. In germline, CDR1 is SGHTA, CDR2 FQGNSA. This CDR3 has 14 amino acids. To note about this clone: The target antigen is unknown.

This sequence joins TRBV7-2 and TRBJ2-3; 14 bases line up with TRBD2. This TCR was sampled from a man between 45 and 60 years old in good health and CMV-seropositive. Sequencing was performed on PBMCs. The CDR3 coding sequence is TGTGCCAGCTCCCCGGGACTAGCGGGAGTGGTGCAGTATTTT. Protein product: CASSPGLAGVVQYF.